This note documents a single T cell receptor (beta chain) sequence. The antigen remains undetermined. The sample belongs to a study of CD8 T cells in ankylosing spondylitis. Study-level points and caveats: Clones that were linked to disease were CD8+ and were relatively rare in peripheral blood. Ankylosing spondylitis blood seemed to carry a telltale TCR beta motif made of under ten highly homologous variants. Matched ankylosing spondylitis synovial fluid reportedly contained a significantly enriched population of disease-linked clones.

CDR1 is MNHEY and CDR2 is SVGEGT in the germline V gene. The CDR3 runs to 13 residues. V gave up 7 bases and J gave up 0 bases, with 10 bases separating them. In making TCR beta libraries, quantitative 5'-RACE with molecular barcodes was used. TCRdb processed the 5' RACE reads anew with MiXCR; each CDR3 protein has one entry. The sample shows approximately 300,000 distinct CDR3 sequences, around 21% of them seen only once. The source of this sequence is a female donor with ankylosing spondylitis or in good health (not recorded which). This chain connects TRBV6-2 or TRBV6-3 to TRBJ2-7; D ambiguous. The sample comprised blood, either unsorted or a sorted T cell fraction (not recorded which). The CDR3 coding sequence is TGTGCCAGCACCCTGACAAGCTCCTACGAGCAGTACTTC. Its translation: CASTLTSSYEQYF.